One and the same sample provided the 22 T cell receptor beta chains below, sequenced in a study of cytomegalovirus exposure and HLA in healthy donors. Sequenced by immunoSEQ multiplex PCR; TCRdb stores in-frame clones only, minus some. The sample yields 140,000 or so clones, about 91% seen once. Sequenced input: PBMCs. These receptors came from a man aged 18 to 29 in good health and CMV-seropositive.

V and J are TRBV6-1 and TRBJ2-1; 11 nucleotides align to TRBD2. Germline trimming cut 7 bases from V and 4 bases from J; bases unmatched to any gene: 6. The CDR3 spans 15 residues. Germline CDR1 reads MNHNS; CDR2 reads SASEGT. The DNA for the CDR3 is TGTGCCAGCACTCCGGGACTAGCGGATTACAATGAGCAGTTCTTC. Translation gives CASTPGLADYNEQFF.

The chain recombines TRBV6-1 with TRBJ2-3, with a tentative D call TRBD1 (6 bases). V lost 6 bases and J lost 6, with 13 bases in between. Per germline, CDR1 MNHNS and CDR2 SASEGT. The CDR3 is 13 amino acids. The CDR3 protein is CASSSTGLDTQYF. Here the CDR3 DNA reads TGTGCCAGCAGCTCCACAGGGTTGGATACGCAGTATTTT.

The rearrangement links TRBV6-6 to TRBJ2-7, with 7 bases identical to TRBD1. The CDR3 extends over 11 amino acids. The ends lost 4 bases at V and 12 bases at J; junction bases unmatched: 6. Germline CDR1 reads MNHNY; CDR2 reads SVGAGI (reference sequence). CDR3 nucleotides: TGTGCCAGCAGTTTCGGACAGGATCCGTACTTC. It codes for CASSFGQDPYF.

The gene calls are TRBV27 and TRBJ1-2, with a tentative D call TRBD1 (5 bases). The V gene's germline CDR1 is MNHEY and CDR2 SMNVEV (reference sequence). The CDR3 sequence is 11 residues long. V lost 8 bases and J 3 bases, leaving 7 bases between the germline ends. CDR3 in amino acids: CASRDYYGYTF. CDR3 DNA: TGTGCCAGCCGGGACTACTATGGCTACACCTTC.

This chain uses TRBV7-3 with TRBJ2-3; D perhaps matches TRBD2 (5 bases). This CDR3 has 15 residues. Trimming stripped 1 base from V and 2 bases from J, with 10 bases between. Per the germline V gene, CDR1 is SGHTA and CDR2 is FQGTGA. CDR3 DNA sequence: TGTGCCAGCAGCTTAAGCTCAGCGGTCACAGATACGCAGTATTTT. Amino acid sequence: CASSLSSAVTDTQYF.

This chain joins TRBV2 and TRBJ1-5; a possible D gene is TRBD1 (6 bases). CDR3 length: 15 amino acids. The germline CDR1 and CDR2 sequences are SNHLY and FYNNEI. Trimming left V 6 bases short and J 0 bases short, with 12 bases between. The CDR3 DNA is TGTGCCAGCAGCCAGGGGCAGACTAGCAATCAGCCCCAGCATTTT. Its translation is CASSQGQTSNQPQHF.

The chain's CDR3 is CASSRGDTQYF. The CDR3 DNA reads as TGTGCCAGCAGCAGGGGTGATACGCAGTATTTT. V usage is TRBV9 and J usage is TRBJ2-3, with D perhaps matching TRBD1 (5 bases). The CDR3 covers 11 residues. Deletions cut 4 bases from V and 6 bases from J, with 6 bases between. Germline V lookup: CDR1 SGDLS, CDR2 YYNGEE. The full variable domain, completed using reference TRBV9 and TRBJ2-3, is DSGVTQTPKHLITATGQRVTLRCSPRSGDLSVYWYQQSLDQGLQFLIQYYNGEERAKGNILERFSAQQFPDLHSELNLSSLELGDSALYFCASSRGDTQYFGPGTRLTVL.

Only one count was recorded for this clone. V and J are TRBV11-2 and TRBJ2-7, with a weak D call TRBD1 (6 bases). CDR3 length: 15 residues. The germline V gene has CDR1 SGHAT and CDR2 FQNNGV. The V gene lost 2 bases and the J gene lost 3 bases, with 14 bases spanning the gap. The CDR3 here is CASSLLPQGNYEQYF. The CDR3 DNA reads TGTGCCAGCAGCTTATTACCCCAGGGGAACTACGAGCAGTACTTC.

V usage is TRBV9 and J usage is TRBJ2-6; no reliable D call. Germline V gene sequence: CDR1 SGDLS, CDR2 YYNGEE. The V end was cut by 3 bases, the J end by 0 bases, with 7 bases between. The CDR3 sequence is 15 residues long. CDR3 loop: CASSEAGSGANVLTF. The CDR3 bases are TGTGCCAGCAGCGAGGCAGGCTCTGGGGCCAACGTCCTGACTTTC.

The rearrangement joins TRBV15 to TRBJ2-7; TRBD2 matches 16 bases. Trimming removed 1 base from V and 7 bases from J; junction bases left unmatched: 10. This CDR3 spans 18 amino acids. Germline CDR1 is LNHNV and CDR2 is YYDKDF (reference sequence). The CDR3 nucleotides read TGTGCCACCAGCAGAGGACAGGGACTAGCGGGAGGGCCAAAAGAGCAGTACTTC. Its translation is CATSRGQGLAGGPKEQYF. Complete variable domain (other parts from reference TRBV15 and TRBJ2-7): DAMVIQNPRYQVTQFGKPVTLSCSQTLNHNVMYWYQQKSSQAPKLLFHYYDKDFNNEADTPDNFQSRRPNTSFCFLDIRSPGLGDTAMYLCATSRGQGLAGGPKEQYFGPGTRLTVT.

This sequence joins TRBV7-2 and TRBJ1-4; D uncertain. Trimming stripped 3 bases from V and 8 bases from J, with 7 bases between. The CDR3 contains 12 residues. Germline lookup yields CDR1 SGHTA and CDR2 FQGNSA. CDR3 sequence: CASSLTGEKLFF. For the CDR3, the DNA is TGTGCCAGCAGCTTGACTGGAGAAAAACTGTTTTTT.

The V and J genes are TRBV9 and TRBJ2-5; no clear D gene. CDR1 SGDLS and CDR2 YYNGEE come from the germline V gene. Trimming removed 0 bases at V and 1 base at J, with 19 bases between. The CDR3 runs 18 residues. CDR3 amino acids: CASSVGGEPTTIQETQYF. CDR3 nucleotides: TGTGCCAGCAGCGTAGGAGGAGAACCCACAACCATCCAAGAGACCCAGTACTTC.

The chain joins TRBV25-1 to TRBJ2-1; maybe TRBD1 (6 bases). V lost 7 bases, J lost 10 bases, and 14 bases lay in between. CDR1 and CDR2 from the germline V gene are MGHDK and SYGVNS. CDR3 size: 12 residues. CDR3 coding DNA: TGTGCCAGCACCTGGGGGCAGAGGGAGCAGTTCTTC. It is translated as CASTWGQREQFF.

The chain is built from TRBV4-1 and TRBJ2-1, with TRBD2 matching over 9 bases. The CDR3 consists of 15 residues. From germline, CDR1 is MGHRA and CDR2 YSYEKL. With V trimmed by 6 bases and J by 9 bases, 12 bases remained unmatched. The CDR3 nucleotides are TGCGCCAGCAGGGGGGGGACTAGCAGAGTTTTTGAGCAGTTCTTC. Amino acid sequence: CASRGGTSRVFEQFF.

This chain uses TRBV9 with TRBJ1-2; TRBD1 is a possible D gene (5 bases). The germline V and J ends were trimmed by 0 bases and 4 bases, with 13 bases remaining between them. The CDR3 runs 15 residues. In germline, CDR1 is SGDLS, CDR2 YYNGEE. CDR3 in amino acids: CASSVASDSSYGYTF. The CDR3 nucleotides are TGTGCCAGCAGCGTAGCTTCTGACAGCTCCTATGGCTACACCTTC.

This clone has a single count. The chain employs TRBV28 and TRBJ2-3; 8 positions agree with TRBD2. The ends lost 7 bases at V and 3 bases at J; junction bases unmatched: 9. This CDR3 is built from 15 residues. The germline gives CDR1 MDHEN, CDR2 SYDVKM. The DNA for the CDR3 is TGTGCCAGCACCCGTCACAAGCGGGGGACAGATACGCAGTATTTT. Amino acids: CASTRHKRGTDTQYF.

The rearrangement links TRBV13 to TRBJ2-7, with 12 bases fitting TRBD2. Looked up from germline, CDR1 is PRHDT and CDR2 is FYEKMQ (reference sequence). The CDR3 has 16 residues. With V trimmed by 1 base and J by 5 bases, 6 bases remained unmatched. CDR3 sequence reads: CASSLVSSGRDHEQYF. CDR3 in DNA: TGTGCCAGCAGCTTAGTCTCTAGCGGGAGGGACCACGAGCAGTACTTC.

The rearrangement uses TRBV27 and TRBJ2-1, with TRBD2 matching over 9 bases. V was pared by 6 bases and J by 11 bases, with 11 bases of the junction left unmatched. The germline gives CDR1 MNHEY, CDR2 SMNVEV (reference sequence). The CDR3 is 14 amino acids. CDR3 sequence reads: CASSPISGRVKQFF. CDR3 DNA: TGTGCCAGCAGCCCCATTAGCGGGAGAGTTAAGCAGTTCTTC.

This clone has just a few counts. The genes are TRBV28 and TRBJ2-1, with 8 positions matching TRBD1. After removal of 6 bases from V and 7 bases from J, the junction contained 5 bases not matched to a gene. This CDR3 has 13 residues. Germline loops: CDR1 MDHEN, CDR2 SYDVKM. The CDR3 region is CASRNRGMNEQFF. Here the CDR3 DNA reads TGTGCCAGCAGAAACAGGGGGATGAATGAGCAGTTCTTC.

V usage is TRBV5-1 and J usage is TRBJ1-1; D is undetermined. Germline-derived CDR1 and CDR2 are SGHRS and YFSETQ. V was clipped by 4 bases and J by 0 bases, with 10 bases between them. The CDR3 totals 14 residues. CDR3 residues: CASSEQPLNTEAFF. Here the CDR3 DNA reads TGCGCCAGCAGCGAACAGCCTTTGAACACTGAAGCTTTCTTT.

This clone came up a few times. CDR3 nucleotides: TGTGCCAGCAGAGACCAGACAGTCGTAAACACTGAAGCTTTCTTT. This encodes CASRDQTVVNTEAFF. The genes are TRBV6-5 and TRBJ1-1; weak D call: TRBD1 (5 bases). Looked up from germline, CDR1 is MNHEY and CDR2 is SVGAGI. V lost 6 bases, J lost 2 bases, and 16 bases lay in between. The CDR3 totals 15 residues.

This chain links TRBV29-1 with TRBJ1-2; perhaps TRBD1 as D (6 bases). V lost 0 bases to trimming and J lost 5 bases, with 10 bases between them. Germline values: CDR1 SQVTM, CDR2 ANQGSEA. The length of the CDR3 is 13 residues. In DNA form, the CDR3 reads TGCAGCGTTGAAGACCTCAGGGGTTATGGCTACACCTTC. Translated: CSVEDLRGYGYTF.